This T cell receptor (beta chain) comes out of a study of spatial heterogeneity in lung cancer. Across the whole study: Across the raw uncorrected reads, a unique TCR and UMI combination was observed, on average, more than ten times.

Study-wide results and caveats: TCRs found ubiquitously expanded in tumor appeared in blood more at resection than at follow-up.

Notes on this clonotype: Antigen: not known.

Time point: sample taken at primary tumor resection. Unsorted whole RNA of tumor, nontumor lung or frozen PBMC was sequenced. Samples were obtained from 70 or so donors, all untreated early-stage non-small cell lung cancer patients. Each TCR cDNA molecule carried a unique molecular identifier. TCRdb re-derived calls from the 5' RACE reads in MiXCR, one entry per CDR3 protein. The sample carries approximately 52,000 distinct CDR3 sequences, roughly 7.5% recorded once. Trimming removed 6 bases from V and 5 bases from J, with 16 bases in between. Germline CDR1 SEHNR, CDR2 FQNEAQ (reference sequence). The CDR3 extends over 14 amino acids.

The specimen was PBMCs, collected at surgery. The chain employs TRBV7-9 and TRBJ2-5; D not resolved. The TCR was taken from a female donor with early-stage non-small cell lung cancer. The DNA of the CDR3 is TGTGCCAGCAGTTCGTCGGCGTCGTCGGAGACCCAGTACTTC. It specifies CASSSSASSETQYF.